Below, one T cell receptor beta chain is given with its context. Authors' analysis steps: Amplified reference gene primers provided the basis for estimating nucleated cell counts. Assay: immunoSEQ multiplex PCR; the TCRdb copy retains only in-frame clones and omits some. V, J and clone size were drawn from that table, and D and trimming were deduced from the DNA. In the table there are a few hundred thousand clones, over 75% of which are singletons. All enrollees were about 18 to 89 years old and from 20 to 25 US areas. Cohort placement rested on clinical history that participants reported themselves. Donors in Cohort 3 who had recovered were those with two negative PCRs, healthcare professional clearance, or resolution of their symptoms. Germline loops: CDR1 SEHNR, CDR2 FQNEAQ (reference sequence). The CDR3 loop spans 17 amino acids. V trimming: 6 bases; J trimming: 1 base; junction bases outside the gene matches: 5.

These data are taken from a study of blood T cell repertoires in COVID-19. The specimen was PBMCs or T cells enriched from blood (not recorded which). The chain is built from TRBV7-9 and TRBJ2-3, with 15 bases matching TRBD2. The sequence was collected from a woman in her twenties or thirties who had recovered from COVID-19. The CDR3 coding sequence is TGTGCCAGCAGGGGACTAGCGGGAGGTGGAGGCACAGATACGCAGTATTTT. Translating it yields CASRGLAGGGGTDTQYF.